This TCR beta chain was recorded in a study of T cell repertoires in cytomegalovirus infection. Study summary: Recently identified HLA-C-restricted and well-studied HLA-B-restricted CMV epitopes were used.

TCRdb reprocessed the reads with MiXCR, giving one entry per CDR3 protein. The sample consists of about 740,000 distinct CDR3 sequences, 30% to 40% of them appearing once. This CDR3 has 14 amino acids. Germline V lookup: CDR1 SGHNT, CDR2 YYREEE (reference sequence). The germline V and J ends were trimmed by 3 bases and 1 base, with 9 bases remaining between them. This clonotype was seen a few times. Antigen specificity is unknown. This chain connects TRBV5-4 to TRBJ2-3; D is uncertain. The source is a human donor in good health (CMV status not recorded). Some clones in this sample may be carry-over from other donors' samples. This sample comprised cultured PBMCs, obtained from culture after CMV antigen stimulation. In nucleotides, the CDR3 is TGTGCCAGCAGCTCCGACTCCCGCACAGATACGCAGTATTTT. As protein: CASSSDSRTDTQYF.